This is a list of T cell receptor beta chains from one sample in a study of blood T cell repertoires in COVID-19. TCRdb's table, derived via immunoSEQ multiplex PCR, lists solely in-frame clones and lacks some. The top ten hold roughly 9% of the sample, which has about 180,000 clones, 82% seen once. The specimen was peripheral blood. The receptors come from a woman in her sixties or seventies with acute or convalescent COVID-19. Both conserved end residues are part of each CDR3. A D gene is named only where the DNA matches it firmly. Rows may omit the clone size; those that give it use once, few, many or a size class.

TRBJ1-5 . TRBV12-3/TRBV12-4 . CASSSVNQPQHF TGTGCCAGCAGTTCAGTAAATCAGCCCCAGCATTTT
TRBJ1-1 TRBD1 TRBV29-1 . CSVGTGGMNTEAFF TGCAGCGTGGGGACAGGGGGGATGAACACTGAAGCTTTCTTT
TRBJ2-2 TRBD2 TRBV14 few CASSQTGGLSTGELFF TGTGCCAGCAGCCAAACGGGGGGGCTCAGCACCGGGGAGCTGTTTTTT
TRBJ2-1 TRBD2 TRBV11-3 . CASSSGLVDHNEQFF TGTGCCAGCAGCTCGGGACTAGTAGACCACAATGAGCAGTTCTTC
TRBJ2-7 TRBD1 TRBV6-6 . CASSYGTGAYEQYF TGTGCCAGCAGTTACGGGACAGGGGCCTACGAGCAGTACTTC
TRBJ1-2 TRBD1 TRBV7-9 . CASSLQQGALDYGYTF TGTGCCAGCAGCTTACAACAGGGGGCGCTGGACTATGGCTACACCTTC
TRBJ2-7 TRBD1 TRBV5-1 . CASSLEGAGEQYF TGCGCCAGCAGCTTAGAGGGGGCCGGAGAGCAGTACTTC
TRBJ2-7 TRBD1 TRBV6-2/TRBV6-3 . CASSTLRQGVYEQYF TGTGCCAGCAGTACCTTACGACAGGGAGTCTACGAGCAGTACTTC
TRBJ2-1 TRBD1 TRBV29-1 . CSVGQGSEQFF TGCAGCGTAGGACAGGGGAGCGAGCAGTTCTTC
TRBJ1-4 TRBD1 TRBV9 . CASSVGTGINEKLFF TGTGCCAGCAGCGTAGGGACAGGGATAAATGAAAAACTGTTTTTT